This T cell receptor beta chain was recovered during a study of blood T cell repertoires in COVID-19. Overall study: Donors in the United States, Italy and Spain gave samples during acute or convalescent COVID-19.

CDR1 and CDR2 (germline): MDHEN, SYDVKM. Trimming removed 3 bases at V and 3 bases at J, with 9 bases between. The CDR3 length is 14 residues. The table came from immunoSEQ multiplex PCR; TCRdb's copy has only in-frame clones and leaves some out. Of tens of thousands of clones in the sample, over 70% are singletons; the top ten hold less than 8.5%. The origin of this receptor is a man aged 50 to 60 with acute or convalescent COVID-19. Material: peripheral blood. The gene calls are TRBV28 and TRBJ1-5, with no clear D. Here the CDR3 DNA reads TGTGCCAGCAGTTTTATAAGAGACAATCAGCCCCAGCATTTT. It yields the protein CASSFIRDNQPQHF.